The entry that follows covers one TCR beta chain sequence. Its antigen is not yet known. Per-nucleotide qualities are absent, and no much larger clonotype sits a single base away. Synthetic TCR analog templates were spiked into each PCR to estimate absolute template abundance from read counts. Using the immunoSEQ assay, TCRbeta CDR3 regions were amplified from genomic DNA with bias-controlled V and J gene primers. Sequencing of rearranged TCRbeta segments was performed at approximately 20X coverage. As for how the authors treated the data: Sequencing errors were corrected by clustering and CDR3s were annotated against IMGT to assign V, D and J genes. Only productive TCRbeta rearrangements were used in downstream analyses, excluding out-of-frame or stop-codon sequences. Clonality was computed as one minus Shannon entropy normalized by the log of the number of unique productive sequences. Fisher's exact test with Benjamini-Hochberg correction, using a cutoff of adjusted p below 0.01, was how clones that differed between time points or between blood and tumor were identified. TCRdb's version of the immuneACCESS table is confined to in-frame rearrangements and falls short of the full clone set. An unresolved V gene accounts for under half of the shortfall where checked; the remainder is of unknown origin. For V, J and clone size, that table is used; D and trimming come from the DNA. For this sample the table gives approximately 38,000 clones, of which over 70% were detected only once. The ten largest clones add up to around 17% of the sample.

The sample originates from a study of PD-L1 blockade in urothelial cancer (dated by TCRdb to the late 2010s). With respect to the entire study: Every patient began therapy around 2014 and was given atezolizumab 1,200 mg intravenously every 3 weeks. About 85% of the 29 patients were identified as males with urothelial cancer of bladder origin, and a prior smoking history was reported by 18 of 29 patients. An ECOG performance status of 0 or 1 was recorded for the patients, and 0 to 3 prior chemotherapy regimens had been received by the patients. Blood samples were analyzed at two time points: 3 weeks after treatment start (second dose) and 6 weeks after treatment start. Blood samples yielded a median of roughly 150,000 T cells and more than 75,000 unique TCRs, with median clonality around 0.083. An exploratory multi-omic analysis was conducted of the somatic, immune and clinical correlates of response to PD-L1 blockade with atezolizumab in urothelial cancer. Pretreatment tumor samples, along with matched peripheral blood collected serially before and after atezolizumab treatment, underwent TCR sequencing. Progression-free survival longer than 6 months counted as durable clinical benefit, and TCR features were additionally tested against both progression-free and overall survival. In the same patients, whole exome sequencing and RNA sequencing of pretreatment tumors were performed in addition to TCR sequencing. Roughly 10 patients achieved durable clinical benefit and 20 did not. Twenty-nine patients had pretreatment blood TCR-seq, some 25 had at least one posttreatment blood collection, and some 25 had tumor TCR-seq. Study-wide conclusions, independent of this receptor: Improved progression-free and overall survival was found to be associated with pretreatment peripheral blood TCR clonality below the median. Greater expansion of tumor-associated TCR clones in peripheral blood 3 weeks after the start of treatment was observed in patients with durable benefit (n of about 22, p = 0.022). Small sample size (n ≈ 30) and many exploratory analyses mean the results are intended to be hypothesis-generating.

The cohort included about 27 patients with locally advanced or metastatic urothelial carcinoma who were treated at Memorial Sloan Kettering on a trial protocol. Peripheral blood mononuclear cells were collected from each patient pretreatment and during treatment, giving between 1 and 8 total time points per patient. The Qiagen DNeasy Blood extraction kit was used to purify genomic DNA from total PBMCs and tumor samples. PBMCs were collected pretreatment and during treatment and were isolated and stored as previously described. V and J are trimmed by 0 bases and 2 bases, and the gene matches miss 11 bases of the junction. As encoded in the germline V gene (reference sequence), CDR1 is LNHNV while CDR2 is YYDKDF. The CDR3 spans 18 residues, from the cysteine through the phenylalanine. CDR3 DNA is the only sequence kept; it has 54 bases, read in frame from the first base.

The sequencing used PBMCs, collected around atezolizumab (anti-PD-L1) treatment. Recombination joined TRBV15 with TRBJ2-3; 7 junctional bases match TRBD2. This clonotype originated in a man aged 60 to 69 with urothelial cancer. The DNA sequence is TGTGCCACCAGCAGAGATGGGGGGGTTCGGAGGCCCACAGATACGCAGTATTTT. It codes for CATSRDGGVRRPTDTQYF.